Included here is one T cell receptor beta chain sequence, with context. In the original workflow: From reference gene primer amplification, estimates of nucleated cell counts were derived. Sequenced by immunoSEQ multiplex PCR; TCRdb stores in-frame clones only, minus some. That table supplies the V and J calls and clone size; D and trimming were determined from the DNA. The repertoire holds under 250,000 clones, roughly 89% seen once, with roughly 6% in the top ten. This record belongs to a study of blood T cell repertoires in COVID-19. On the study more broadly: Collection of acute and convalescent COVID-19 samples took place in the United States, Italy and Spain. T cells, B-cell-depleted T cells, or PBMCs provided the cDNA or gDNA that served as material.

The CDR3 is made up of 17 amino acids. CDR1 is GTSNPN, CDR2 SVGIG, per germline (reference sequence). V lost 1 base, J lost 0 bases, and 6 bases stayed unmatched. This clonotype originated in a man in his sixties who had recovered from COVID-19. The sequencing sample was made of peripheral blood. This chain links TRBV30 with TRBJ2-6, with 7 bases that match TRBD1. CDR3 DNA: TGTGCCTGGAGTGCGGGACAGTTTACCTCTGGGGCCAACGTCCTGACTTTC. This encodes CAWSAGQFTSGANVLTF. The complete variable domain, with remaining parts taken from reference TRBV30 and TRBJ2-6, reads SQTIHQWPATLVQPVGSPLSLECTVEGTSNPNLYWYRQAAGRGLQLLFYSVGIGQISSEVPQNLSASRPQDRQFILSSKKLLLSDSGFYLCAWSAGQFTSGANVLTFGAGSRLTVL.